The 5 T cell receptor beta chains below were found in one sample sequenced in a study of cytomegalovirus exposure and HLA in healthy donors. 13 Jbeta primers and 60 Vbeta primers were used for the PCR. The data were produced by immunoSEQ multiplex PCR, yet TCRdb's version contains in-frame clones alone and is incomplete. The sample yields over 100,000 clones, approximately 60% seen once. Sequencing was done on a sample of PBMCs. These receptors were obtained from a young woman in good health and CMV-seronegative.

The chain is built from TRBV30 and TRBJ1-3; 9 nucleotides align to TRBD1. Germline V gene data show CDR1 as GTSNPN and CDR2 as SVGIG (reference sequence). Trimming took 3 bases from V and 0 from J; bases not matched to a gene: 3. This CDR3 comprises 15 residues. The CDR3 protein is CAWRGGQGSGNTIYF. Written as DNA, the CDR3 is TGTGCCTGGAGGGGGGGACAGGGCTCTGGAAACACCATATATTTT.

The chain has TRBV12-5 and TRBJ2-1; 7 bases are shared with TRBD2. The ends lost 5 bases at V and 4 bases at J; junction bases unmatched: 5. Germline assignment: CDR1 LGHNT and CDR2 FRNRAP. The CDR3 spans 14 residues. In nucleotides, the CDR3 is TGTGCTAGTGGTCTGGGCGGGAGTTACAATGAGCAGTTCTTC. The encoded protein is CASGLGGSYNEQFF.

This clone has just a few counts. The chain recombines TRBV5-1 with TRBJ2-1, with 8 bases fitting TRBD2. The CDR3 spans 16 residues. Germline CDR1 SGHRS, CDR2 YFSETQ. V lost 2 bases, J lost 3 bases, and 7 bases stayed unmatched. The CDR3 is CASSFSASGYYNEQFF. The CDR3 nucleotides are TGCGCCAGCAGCTTCTCAGCTAGCGGGTACTACAATGAGCAGTTCTTC.

The chain links TRBV2 to TRBJ1-2, with unresolved D. The CDR3 runs 13 residues. From germline, CDR1 is SNHLY and CDR2 FYNNEI. The V gene lost 3 bases and the J gene lost 4 bases, with 9 bases spanning the gap. CDR3 amino acids: CASSEWAGYGYTF. The CDR3 bases are TGTGCCAGCAGTGAGTGGGCGGGCTATGGCTACACCTTC.

The chain employs TRBV6-1 and TRBJ1-5, with D unresolved. Germline V gives CDR1 MNHNS, CDR2 SASEGT. Trimming took off 5 bases at V and 9 bases at J, with 14 bases between the two ends. The CDR3 contains 13 residues. The CDR3 sequence is CASSTERRGPQHF. The CDR3 nucleotides read TGTGCCAGCAGTACCGAAAGAAGAGGGCCCCAGCATTTT.